Listed here is a single T cell receptor beta chain. Per the original methods: Cell counts per sample came from amplifying reference gene primers. The data were produced by immunoSEQ multiplex PCR, yet TCRdb's version contains in-frame clones alone and is incomplete. V and J calls and clone size are those listed in that table; D and trimming were worked out from the DNA. The sample lists 120,000 to 150,000 clones, roughly four fifths seen once, with nearly 15% in the top ten. This entry belongs to a study of blood T cell repertoires in COVID-19. The wider study: Samples representing acute and convalescent COVID-19 were sourced from the United States, Italy and Spain. PBMCs, B-cell-depleted T cells, or T cells provided the cDNA or gDNA that made up the material.

V lost 2 bases, J lost 4 bases, and 11 bases lay in between. This CDR3 has 14 residues. The germline V gene encodes CDR1 MGHDK and CDR2 SYGVNS. This TCR was sampled from a human donor with acute or convalescent COVID-19. The donor label of this sample is uncertain. This rearrangement joins TRBV25-1 to TRBJ1-1; D uncertain. Specimen: peripheral blood. In DNA, the CDR3 is TGTGCCAGCAGTGAAGGTGGGCCACCCACTGAAGCTTTCTTT. Residues: CASSEGGPPTEAFF.